Presented here are 19 T cell receptor beta chains from one specimen sequenced in a study of Graves' ophthalmopathy and Graves' hyperthyroidism. From RNA, the CDR3 regions of TCR beta chains were amplified and sequenced. HTBI primers served in a first-round RT-PCR, which a second-round multiplex PCR followed. Each CDR3 protein gets one entry after TCRdb re-called the multiplex PCR reads with MiXCR. The data contain about 210,000 distinct CDR3 sequences, 29% of them singletons. Sequences were obtained from peripheral blood. These receptors all stem from a man in his forties or fifties with Graves' ophthalmopathy.

V and J are TRBV7-7 and TRBJ2-7, with 7 bases aligning to TRBD1. Germline-derived CDR1 and CDR2 are SSHAT and FNYEAQ (reference sequence). The CDR3 runs to 12 residues. This CDR3 is CAMRDSSYEQYF. CDR3 nucleotide sequence: TGTGCTATGAGGGACAGCTCCTACGAGCAGTACTTC. The full variable domain, in which reference TRBV7-7 and TRBJ2-7 provide the parts outside the CDR3, is GAGVSQSPRYKVTKRGQDVTLRCDPISSHATLYWYQQALGQGPEFLTYFNYEAQPDKSGLPSDRFSAERPEGSISTLTIQRTEQRDSAMYRCAMRDSSYEQYFGPGTRLTVT.

This clonotype was found a few times. The chain uses TRBV6-2 or TRBV6-3 and TRBJ1-1, with 11 bases identical to TRBD1. Trimming removed 10 bases from V and 2 bases from J; junction bases left unmatched: 15. From germline, CDR1 is MNHEY and CDR2 SVGEGT. The CDR3 covers 17 residues. Written as DNA, the CDR3 is TGTGCCATCTCACCCCTCGGACAGGGGGCGTTTAACACTGAAGCTTTCTTT. It yields the protein CAISPLGQGAFNTEAFF.

This clonotype came up many times. The chain employs TRBV7-9 and TRBJ1-1; D not resolved. The CDR3 contains 12 residues. Germline loops: CDR1 SEHNR, CDR2 FQNEAQ (reference sequence). V lost 7 bases and J 4 bases, leaving 10 bases between the germline ends. CDR3: CASKLGSTEAFF. The CDR3 nucleotides read TGTGCCAGCAAATTGGGGAGCACTGAAGCTTTCTTT.

The table lists this clonotype with many counts. The chain has TRBV28 and TRBJ1-6; D is uncertain. Germline V gives CDR1 MDHEN, CDR2 SYDVKM. Trimming pared 5 bases from V and 13 bases from J, leaving 21 bases between. The CDR3 is made up of 15 amino acids. The CDR3 region is CASSHTREVGEPLHF. DNA of the CDR3: TGTGCCAGCAGTCACACACGAGAGGTTGGGGAGCCCCTCCACTTT.

This clonotype appeared many times. The V and J genes are TRBV6-5 and TRBJ2-7; a weak D match, TRBD1 (5 bases). Germline CDR1 reads MNHEY; CDR2 reads SVGAGI. This CDR3 has 14 residues. Trimming removed 0 bases from V and 3 bases from J, with 9 bases in between. The CDR3 reads CASSYSQGNYEQYF. The CDR3 DNA reads as TGTGCCAGCAGTTACTCTCAGGGTAACTACGAGCAGTACTTC.

This clonotype was observed at least ten times. V and J are TRBV29-1 and TRBJ1-5; no definite D call. The length of the CDR3 is 12 residues. V lost 4 bases, J lost 0 bases, and 4 bases lay in between. CDR1 and CDR2 from the germline V gene are SQVTM and ANQGSEA. CDR3 nucleotide sequence: TGCAGCGTTGCTGATAGCAATCAGCCCCAGCATTTT. Encoded protein: CSVADSNQPQHF.

There are many counts of this clonotype. The genes are TRBV3-1 and TRBJ2-5; 7 nucleotides agree with TRBD2. Looked up from germline, CDR1 is LGHDT and CDR2 is YNNKEL (reference sequence). CDR3 length: 15 amino acids. J was trimmed by 6 bases and V by 0 bases; bases with no gene match: 7. The CDR3 coding sequence is TGTGCCAGCAGCCAAGATCGGGGGGTAGGGCAGACCCAGTACTTC. Translated: CASSQDRGVGQTQYF.

This clonotype was counted at least ten times. Since a much larger clone is just one base distant, this may be a read error. The V call is TRBV6-1, the J call TRBJ1-1, with D possibly matching TRBD1 (6 bases). The CDR3 extends over 12 amino acids. From germline, CDR1 is MNHNS and CDR2 SASEGT. Between the trimmed V and J ends, which lost 6 bases and 1 base, there was a span of 6 bases. The CDR3 region is CASRGGNTEAFF. CDR3 coding DNA: TGTGCCAGCAGAGGGGGGAACACTGAAGCTTTCTTT.

This clonotype was seen just once. The CDR3 sequence is CASSWDREEQETQYF. The DNA of the CDR3 is TGTGCCAGCAGCTGGGACAGGGAAGAGCAAGAGACCCAGTACTTC. V usage is TRBV7-9 and J usage is TRBJ2-5, with 9 positions matching TRBD1. Germline V lookup: CDR1 SEHNR, CDR2 FQNEAQ (reference sequence). The CDR3 consists of 15 residues. The trim removed 4 bases at V and 2 bases at J, leaving 5 bases unmatched.

The table lists this clonotype with a few counts. The CDR3 spells CASSRSTGDYTF. The CDR3 DNA sequence: TGTGCCAGCAGCCGATCCACAGGGGACTACACCTTC. The chain couples TRBV7-2 to TRBJ1-2, with 7 bases matching TRBD1. CDR1 and CDR2 (germline): SGHTA, FQGNSA. CDR3 size: 12 residues. V lost 5 bases to trimming and J lost 10 bases; unmatched junction nucleotides: 7.

V gene TRBV6-1 combines with J gene TRBJ2-5; D ambiguous. This CDR3 has 14 amino acids. The V end lost 7 bases, the J end lost 5 bases, and 17 bases lay between the germline ends. Germline V lookup: CDR1 MNHNS, CDR2 SASEGT. CDR3 sequence (DNA): TGTGCCAGCATCGCCTCTCGGAGCCTGGAGACCCAGTACTTC. It translates to CASIASRSLETQYF.

In this sample, this clonotype turned up many times. The J gene is TRBJ2-7, the V gene TRBV5-1, with D possibly being TRBD1 (6 bases). CDR3 length: 13 residues. Trimming shortened V by 4 bases and J by 0 bases, and 8 bases separated the two germline ends. CDR1 is SGHRS, CDR2 YFSETQ, per germline. CDR3: CASSRTASYEQYF. The CDR3 DNA follows: TGCGCCAGCAGCCGGACAGCCTCCTACGAGCAGTACTTC.

J is TRBJ2-2 and V is TRBV6-2 or TRBV6-3; TRBD2 aligns across 8 bases. CDR1 and CDR2 from the germline V gene are MNHEY and SVGEGT. J lost 2 bases, V lost 7 bases, and 3 bases had no gene match. The CDR3 covers 14 residues. Written as DNA, the CDR3 is TGTGCCAGCAAAATAGCGGGAAACACCGGGGAGCTGTTTTTT. This gives the protein CASKIAGNTGELFF.

This clonotype has at least ten counts. The chain couples TRBV12-3 or TRBV12-4 to TRBJ2-7; unclear D gene. CDR3 length equals 14 residues. V gave up 3 bases and J gave up 0 bases, with 9 bases separating them. This CDR3 reads CASSFSGYSYEQYF. CDR3 DNA: TGTGCCAGCAGTTTTTCAGGCTACTCCTACGAGCAGTACTTC.

In its sample, this clonotype was seen many times. This chain connects TRBV3-1 to TRBJ2-5, with TRBD2 matching 12 bases. CDR1 and CDR2 (germline): LGHDT, YNNKEL (reference sequence). The length of the CDR3 is 15 residues. V gave up 4 bases and J gave up 5 bases; unmatched junction bases: 5. This chain's CDR3 is CASSPTSGGMETQYF. CDR3 nucleotides: TGTGCCAGCAGCCCAACTAGCGGGGGGATGGAGACCCAGTACTTC.

The chain is built from TRBV6-1 and TRBJ1-1; 7 bases are a match to TRBD1. V lost 8 bases, J lost 7 bases, and 7 bases stayed unmatched. This CDR3 comprises 12 residues. The germline CDR1 and CDR2 sequences are MNHNS and SASEGT. DNA of the CDR3: TGTGCCAGCGGACCACAGGGGAGTGAAGCTTTCTTT. This translates into CASGPQGSEAFF.

This clonotype was counted many times. Here the CDR3 DNA reads TGTGCCAGCAGTGAAGGGACGCTAAGTAACTATGGCTACACCTTC. Amino acid sequence: CASSEGTLSNYGYTF. This rearrangement joins TRBV6-1 to TRBJ1-2; D is uncertain. CDR1 is MNHNS, CDR2 SASEGT, per germline. The CDR3 sequence is 15 residues long. Deletions cut 1 base from V and 1 base from J, with 10 bases between.

This clonotype was detected many times. V and J are TRBV29-1 and TRBJ2-7; 7 bases agree with TRBD2. The CDR3 runs to 15 residues. CDR1 is SQVTM, CDR2 ANQGSEA, per germline. Germline trimming cut 0 bases from V and 0 bases from J; bases unmatched to any gene: 5. CDR3 sequence (DNA): TGCAGCGTTGAAGATCCGGGCGGGAGCTCCTACGAGCAGTACTTC. It specifies CSVEDPGGSSYEQYF.

This clonotype was counted at least ten times. The chain combines TRBV28 with TRBJ2-7, with D possibly being TRBD1 or TRBD2 (6 bases each). This CDR3 has 14 residues. Germline loops: CDR1 MDHEN, CDR2 SYDVKM. V lost 6 bases, J lost 2 bases, and 14 bases lay in between. The CDR3 spells CASSDSGAPYEQYF. CDR3 sequence (DNA): TGTGCCAGCAGCGACTCGGGGGCTCCCTACGAGCAGTACTTC.